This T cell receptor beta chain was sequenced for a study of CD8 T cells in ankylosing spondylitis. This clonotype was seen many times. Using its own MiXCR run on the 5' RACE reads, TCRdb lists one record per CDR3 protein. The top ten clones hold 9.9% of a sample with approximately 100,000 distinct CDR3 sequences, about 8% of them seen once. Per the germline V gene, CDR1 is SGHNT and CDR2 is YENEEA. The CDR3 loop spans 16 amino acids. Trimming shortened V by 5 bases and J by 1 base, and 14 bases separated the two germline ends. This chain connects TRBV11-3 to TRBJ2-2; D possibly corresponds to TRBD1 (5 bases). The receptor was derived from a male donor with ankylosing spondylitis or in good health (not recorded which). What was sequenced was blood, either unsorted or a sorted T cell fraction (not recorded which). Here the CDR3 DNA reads TGTGCCAGCAGCCCCCGGAGCCAGGGGAACACCGGGGAGCTGTTTTTT. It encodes CASSPRSQGNTGELFF.